The next 26 T cell receptor beta chains were all read from a single sample in a study of PD-1 blockade in classical Hodgkin lymphoma. Each patient's relapse followed autologous stem cell transplantation, and brentuximab vedotin exposure varied. Data came from immunoSEQ multiplex PCR; TCRdb stores just in-frame clones and leaves some out. The sample lists about 36,000 clones, approximately 69% occurring once. The input for sequencing was peripheral blood mononuclear cells (PBMCs), taken before the second cycle of nivolumab. The source is a human donor with classical Hodgkin lymphoma.

This clone has only a few counts. The rearrangement joins TRBV28 to TRBJ1-5; possible D gene TRBD1, 6 bases. The CDR3 is 14 residues long. Germline lookup yields CDR1 MDHEN and CDR2 SYDVKM. The V end was cut by 8 bases, the J end by 2 bases, with 13 bases between. The CDR3 region has the DNA TGTGCCAGCGGTAACAGGGTAGGCAATCAGCCCCAGCATTTT. This translates into CASGNRVGNQPQHF.

This chain links TRBV7-9 with TRBJ2-1; possible D gene TRBD2, 6 bases. V lost 4 bases, J lost 2 bases, and 9 bases lay in between. CDR3 length equals 14 residues. Per the germline V gene, CDR1 is SEHNR and CDR2 is FQNEAQ (reference sequence). For the CDR3, the DNA is TGTGCCAGCAGCTCAGGAGGGGCCTACAATGAGCAGTTCTTC. This translates into CASSSGGAYNEQFF.

This clone was recorded once. The chain carries TRBV5-1 and TRBJ2-2; D might be TRBD2 (6 bases). Germline CDR1 SGHRS, CDR2 YFSETQ. V was pared by 1 base and J by 5 bases, with 12 bases between. There are 15 residues in the CDR3. As DNA, the CDR3 is TGCGCCAGCAGCTTGTCGGGACTCCAAACCGGGGAGCTGTTTTTT. Residues: CASSLSGLQTGELFF.

This clone was picked up one time. The chain joins TRBV18 to TRBJ2-2, with D hard to call. Trimming left V 4 bases short and J 5 bases short, with 23 bases between. The CDR3 contains 18 residues. Germline CDR1 KGHSH, CDR2 LQKENI. Here the CDR3 reads CASSLQRRQVYRTGELFF. The CDR3 DNA is TGTGCCAGCTCACTACAGAGACGTCAGGTGTATCGGACCGGGGAGCTGTTTTTT.

This clone was detected a few times. J is TRBJ1-1 and V is TRBV6-6, with D unclear. Between the trimmed V and J ends, which lost 6 bases and 0 bases, there was a span of 14 bases. The CDR3 spans 15 residues. Germline V gives CDR1 MNHNY, CDR2 SVGAGI (reference sequence). The CDR3 sequence: CASSPPGSLNTEAFF. For the CDR3, the DNA is TGTGCCAGCAGCCCCCCCGGTAGCTTGAACACTGAAGCTTTCTTT.

The chain uses TRBV15 and TRBJ2-7, with 7 bases lining up with TRBD2. Trimming at V came to 1 base and at J to 2 bases, leaving 2 bases not matched to a gene. The CDR3 spans 14 residues. Germline V gene lookup returns CDR1 LNHNV and CDR2 YYDKDF (reference sequence). Written as DNA, the CDR3 is TGTGCCACCAGCAGAGGGGAGGGAGCCTACGAGCAGTACTTC. It specifies CATSRGEGAYEQYF.

By share of the sample, this clone is medium-sized (0.01 to 0.1%). The chain recombines TRBV11-3 with TRBJ1-1; 10 bases align to TRBD1. The CDR3 has 16 amino acids. V lost 5 bases to trimming and J lost 3 bases; unmatched junction nucleotides: 9. Germline V gene sequence: CDR1 SGHNT, CDR2 YENEEA. The CDR3 here is CASSPEDRGWDTEAFF. The DNA for the CDR3 is TGTGCCAGCAGCCCTGAGGACAGGGGGTGGGACACTGAAGCTTTCTTT.

The rearrangement joins TRBV6-6 to TRBJ1-2, with D possibly TRBD1 on 5 matching bases. Germline values: CDR1 MNHNY, CDR2 SVGAGI (reference sequence). Trimming took off 8 bases at V and 4 bases at J, with 14 bases between the two ends. CDR3 size: 13 residues. CDR3 residues: CASRRDGSYGYTF. CDR3 coding DNA: TGTGCCAGCCGCAGGGACGGAAGCTATGGCTACACCTTC.

In its sample, this clone was seen once. The chain joins TRBV7-9 to TRBJ1-4, with D maybe TRBD1 (6 bases). The length of the CDR3 is 14 residues. CDR1 is SEHNR and CDR2 is FQNEAQ in the germline V gene (reference sequence). Trimming removed 5 bases at V and 4 bases at J, with 11 bases between. CDR3 sequence reads: CASSPGQYNEKLFF. The CDR3, as DNA: TGTGCCAGCAGCCCTGGACAGTATAATGAAAAACTGTTTTTT.

V and J are TRBV10-3 and TRBJ1-3; tentatively, D is TRBD1 (5 bases). CDR1 is ENHRY and CDR2 is SYGVKD in the germline V gene. Trimming took 10 bases from V and 0 from J, leaving 13 bases between them. CDR3 length: 14 amino acids. This CDR3 reads CATGHRNSGNTIYF. The CDR3 DNA follows: TGTGCCACCGGTCACAGGAACTCTGGAAACACCATATATTTT.

V and J are TRBV4-1 and TRBJ2-7; D remains ambiguous. Germline lookup yields CDR1 MGHRA and CDR2 YSYEKL. There are 15 residues in the CDR3. V lost 1 base and J 0 bases, leaving 10 bases between the germline ends. The CDR3 coding sequence is TGCGCCAGCAGCCAAGGCTGGACGGTCTCCTACGAGCAGTACTTC. Translating gives CASSQGWTVSYEQYF.

This clone was seen a handful of times. The rearrangement links TRBV27 to TRBJ1-5; 7 bases match TRBD1. Germline CDR1 and CDR2: MNHEY and SMNVEV (reference sequence). The CDR3 extends over 16 amino acids. With 4 bases clipped from V and 4 bases from J, the junction kept 10 bases outside the gene matches. The CDR3: CASSSHQGVGNQPQHF. CDR3 DNA sequence: TGTGCCAGCAGTTCTCACCAGGGGGTTGGTAATCAGCCCCAGCATTTT.

This clone has a handful of counts. The gene calls are TRBV7-2 and TRBJ1-4, with D hard to call. CDR3 length equals 13 residues. Germline CDR1 is SGHTA and CDR2 is FQGNSA. The ends were cut back, 3 bases at V and 8 bases at J, with 10 bases in the middle. The CDR3 sequence is CASSFSSQEKLFF. CDR3 DNA sequence: TGTGCCAGCAGCTTTTCTTCCCAGGAAAAACTGTTTTTT.

The chain is built from TRBV2 and TRBJ2-7; D remains unclear. The germline V gene encodes CDR1 SNHLY and CDR2 FYNNEI. Trimming took off 4 bases at V and 4 bases at J, with 5 bases between the two ends. CDR3 length equals 11 residues. CDR3 DNA sequence: TGTGCCAGCAGTGGATTTTACGAGCAGTACTTC. Encoded protein: CASSGFYEQYF.

The rearrangement uses TRBV10-3 and TRBJ2-3; TRBD1 might be the D (5 bases). This CDR3 comprises 13 residues. Trimming shortened V by 8 bases and J by 2 bases, and 11 bases separated the two germline ends. Germline CDR1 ENHRY, CDR2 SYGVKD. The CDR3 DNA reads TGTGCCATCGGGGCCCTCCTCACAGATACGCAGTATTTT. It specifies CAIGALLTDTQYF.

The chain is built from TRBV19 and TRBJ1-2; TRBD1 is a possible D gene (6 bases). Germline V gene data show CDR1 as LNHDA and CDR2 as SQIVND (reference sequence). The CDR3 is 14 amino acids. The V end lost 9 bases, the J end lost 5 bases, and 19 bases lay between the germline ends. In nucleotides, the CDR3 is TGTGCCAGCTCGGACAGCCCAAGTGGTTATGGCTACACCTTC. Its protein product is CASSDSPSGYGYTF. Full variable domain (missing parts from reference TRBV19 and TRBJ1-2): DGGITQSPKYLFRKEGQNVTLSCEQNLNHDAMYWYRQDPGQGLRLIYYSQIVNDFQKGDIAEGYSVSREKKESFPLTVTSAQKNPTAFYLCASSDSPSGYGYTFGSGTRLTVV.

The sample holds a few counts of this clone. This sequence joins TRBV2 and TRBJ1-5; D remains ambiguous. V lost 3 bases and J lost 0, with 3 bases in between. CDR3 size: 13 residues. The germline gives CDR1 SNHLY, CDR2 FYNNEI. The CDR3 DNA reads as TGTGCCAGCAGTGATGATAGCAATCAGCCCCAGCATTTT. Its translation is CASSDDSNQPQHF.

For this clone: Other DNA sequences of this sample code for an identical CDR3. The rearrangement uses TRBV10-3 and TRBJ2-3; the D gene is possibly TRBD2 (6 bases). The CDR3 totals 13 residues. From germline, CDR1 is ENHRY and CDR2 SYGVKD. V was clipped by 8 bases and J by 0 bases, with 9 bases between them. CDR3 in amino acids: CAIAGTSTDTQYF. The CDR3 region has the DNA TGTGCCATCGCCGGGACTAGCACAGATACGCAGTATTTT.

The chain is built from TRBV7-3 and TRBJ1-6; 8 bases align to TRBD1. The germline gives CDR1 SGHTA, CDR2 FQGTGA. The V and J ends lost 2 bases and 9 bases, in that order; junction bases with no gene match: 6. The CDR3 sequence is 15 residues long. The CDR3 sequence: CASSLSGGAGSPLHF. Written as DNA, the CDR3 is TGTGCCAGCAGCTTATCAGGGGGCGCGGGTTCACCCCTCCACTTT.

V and J are TRBV28 and TRBJ2-7; tentatively, D is TRBD2 (6 bases). The CDR3 is 15 amino acids. Germline-derived CDR1 and CDR2 are MDHEN and SYDVKM. The V gene lost 3 bases and the J gene lost 1 base, with 13 bases spanning the gap. The CDR3 region has the DNA TGTGCCAGCAGTTTTTCGGGGACTCTTTCCTACGAGCAGTACTTC. Translating gives CASSFSGTLSYEQYF. The complete variable domain, with remaining parts taken from reference TRBV28 and TRBJ2-7, reads DVKVTQSSRYLVKRTGEKVFLECVQDMDHENMFWYRQDPGLGLRLIYFSYDVKMKEKGDIPEGYSVSREKKERFSLILESASTNQTSMYLCASSFSGTLSYEQYFGPGTRLTVT.

This rearrangement joins TRBV6-6 to TRBJ1-3; D remains unclear. V lost 5 bases and J 0 bases, leaving 14 bases between the germline ends. The CDR3 runs 16 residues. The V gene's germline CDR1 is MNHNY and CDR2 SVGAGI (reference sequence). The CDR3 sequence: CASSTSHRNSGNTIYF. The DNA of the CDR3 is TGTGCCAGCAGTACCTCACACCGAAACTCTGGAAACACCATATATTTT.

The chain combines TRBV18 with TRBJ1-3; no clear D. V dropped 3 bases and J dropped 8 bases, with 17 bases sitting between them. The germline V gene has CDR1 KGHSH and CDR2 LQKENI. This CDR3 comprises 15 residues. CDR3 region: CASSPIPGKKDTIYF. The DNA of the CDR3 is TGTGCCAGCTCACCCATCCCGGGGAAAAAGGACACCATATATTTT.

This clone was seen just once. The rearrangement uses TRBV7-2 and TRBJ2-2; no clear D gene. Germline values: CDR1 SGHTA, CDR2 FQGNSA. This CDR3 spans 16 amino acids. Trimming shortened V by 0 bases and J by 3 bases, and 11 bases separated the two germline ends. The CDR3 region has the DNA TGTGCCAGCAGCTTAGCGGCCCCGACCTACACCGGGGAGCTGTTTTTT. It is translated as CASSLAAPTYTGELFF.

The chain is built from TRBV15 and TRBJ2-3; 12 bases agree with TRBD2. The V segment lost 0 bases and the J segment 10 bases; nucleotides outside the gene matches: 8. CDR3 size: 16 residues. Germline V CDR1 and CDR2: LNHNV, YYDKDF (reference sequence). In DNA, the CDR3 is TGTGCCACCAGCAGAGATCCCGGGACTAGCGGGTCATCGCAGTATTTT. It is translated as CATSRDPGTSGSSQYF.

The V gene is TRBV29-1, the J gene TRBJ2-7; D remains unclear. This CDR3 is built from 12 residues. CDR1 SQVTM and CDR2 ANQGSEA come from the germline V gene. The germline V and J ends were trimmed by 3 bases and 4 bases, with 10 bases remaining between them. CDR3 nucleotides: TGCAGCGTTGATGTGGTGGGATACGAGCAGTACTTC. Translated: CSVDVVGYEQYF.

The chain carries TRBV2 and TRBJ2-7, with 11 bases lining up with TRBD2. Germline trimming cut 7 bases from V and 2 bases from J; bases unmatched to any gene: 4. Per germline, CDR1 SNHLY and CDR2 FYNNEI. CDR3 length: 14 amino acids. The CDR3 here is CASNPSGGPYEQYF. The DNA for the CDR3 is TGTGCCAGCAATCCTAGCGGGGGGCCCTACGAGCAGTACTTC. Full variable domain (rest looked up from reference TRBV2 and TRBJ2-7): EPEVTQTPSHQVTQMGQEVILRCVPISNHLYFYWYRQILGQKVEFLVSFYNNEISEKSEIFDDQFSVERPDGSNFTLKIRSTKLEDSAMYFCASNPSGGPYEQYFGPGTRLTVT.